Shown below are 4 T cell receptor beta chains from a single sample sequenced in a study of T cells in narcolepsy (dated by TCRdb to the late 2010s). Receptor libraries were prepared by the immunoSEQ multiplex PCR assay. TCRdb holds this immuneACCESS table with in-frame rearrangements only. Some clones are missing; in checked studies, unresolved V genes explain under half, and the rest has no known cause. The sample table shows 30,000 to 45,000 clones, and under 85% are seen once. The top ten constitute 1.5% to 2% of the sample. The sequenced sample was CD45RA- memory CD4+ T cells from PBMCs. Explained via the paper, the cell subset or site label denotes: memory T cells sorted ex vivo from peripheral blood. The receptors come from a human donor with narcolepsy.

The V call is TRBV28, the J call TRBJ2-5; 9 nucleotides line up with TRBD1. The CDR3 consists of 14 residues. Trimming took 2 bases from V and 7 from J; bases not matched to a gene: 5. From germline, CDR1 is MDHEN and CDR2 SYDVKM. The CDR3 is CASSLELQGATQYF. The CDR3 DNA reads as TGTGCCAGCAGTTTAGAATTACAGGGGGCGACCCAGTACTTC.

J is TRBJ2-5 and V is TRBV7-9, with D possibly matching TRBD2 (5 bases). Trimming took 1 base from V and 5 from J, leaving 11 bases between them. The CDR3 covers 14 residues. Looked up from germline, CDR1 is SEHNR and CDR2 is FQNEAQ (reference sequence). The CDR3 DNA sequence: TGTGCCAGCAGCTTAGTGAGCGGTTTGGAGACCCAGTACTTC. Amino acids: CASSLVSGLETQYF.

This clone was observed once. The V call is TRBV7-8, the J call TRBJ2-1, with D unclear. This CDR3 comprises 14 residues. V dropped 5 bases and J dropped 2 bases, with 10 bases sitting between them. Germline V CDR1 and CDR2: SGHVS, FQNEAQ. The CDR3 here is CASSTLEPYNEQFF. The CDR3 DNA follows: TGTGCCAGCAGCACTCTCGAACCCTACAATGAGCAGTTCTTC.

The V gene is TRBV10-2, the J gene TRBJ2-5, with D possibly TRBD1 on 7 matching bases. Germline V gene lookup returns CDR1 WSHSY and CDR2 SAAADI. The CDR3 runs 12 residues. V shed 5 bases and J shed 5 bases, with 9 bases lying between them. CDR3 residues: CASSSGGETQYF. The CDR3 DNA reads as TGCGCCAGCAGTTCAGGGGGGGAGACCCAGTACTTC.